One sample yielded the 30 T cell receptor beta chains listed below, sequenced in a study of Graves' ophthalmopathy and Graves' hyperthyroidism. The study amplified TCR beta CDR3 regions using RNA transcripts. HTBI primers primed a first-round RT-PCR, and a second-round multiplex PCR followed. MiXCR, run by TCRdb on the multiplex PCR reads, gives a single entry per CDR3 protein. This sample yields about 620,000 distinct CDR3 sequences, of which about 20% are seen a single time; roughly 7.4% belongs to the top ten. Sequencing was carried out using peripheral blood. The receptors here all came from a woman aged 18-29 years with stable Graves' hyperthyroidism. Some clones in this sample may be carry-over from other donors' samples.

This chain connects TRBV5-6 to TRBJ2-2; D gene unclear. The CDR3 loop spans 15 amino acids. Trimming left V 0 bases short and J 6 bases short, with 12 bases between. From germline, CDR1 is SGHDT and CDR2 YYEEEE. The CDR3, as DNA: TGTGCCAGCAGCTTGGTTGGCAGAAAACCCGGGGAGCTGTTTTTT. Translated: CASSLVGRKPGELFF.

The sample holds a few counts of this clonotype. The rearrangement joins TRBV28 to TRBJ2-7, with 9 bases that match TRBD2. The V segment lost 1 base and the J segment 2 bases; nucleotides outside the gene matches: 9. CDR3 size: 17 residues. CDR1 and CDR2 (germline): MDHEN, SYDVKM. As DNA, the CDR3 is TGTGCCAGCAGTTTATTCTCTAGCGGGATCAGAACCTACGAGCAGTACTTC. Residues: CASSLFSSGIRTYEQYF.

This clonotype was seen many times. The chain employs TRBV6-5 and TRBJ1-3; D is ambiguous. Trimming took off 4 bases at V and 1 base at J, with 11 bases between the two ends. The CDR3 length is 15 residues. Germline assignment: CDR1 MNHEY and CDR2 SVGAGI. The CDR3 protein is CASSSSRISGNTIYF. DNA for the CDR3: TGTGCCAGCAGTTCCTCACGGATATCTGGAAACACCATATATTTT.

In this sample, this clonotype turned up many times. The chain recombines TRBV28 with TRBJ1-1; TRBD1 matches at 8 bases. V lost 10 bases to trimming and J lost 0 bases; unmatched junction nucleotides: 10. Germline CDR1 MDHEN, CDR2 SYDVKM. The CDR3 sequence is 15 residues long. CDR3: CATLNRGIMNTEAFF. Here the CDR3 DNA reads TGTGCCACCCTAAACAGGGGGATCATGAACACTGAAGCTTTCTTT.

With regard to this clonotype: This may be a read error: a much more frequent sequence differs by one nucleotide. This CDR3 is missing its conserved last phenylalanine or tryptophan, likely due to a read error. This chain links TRBV9 with TRBJ2-7; TRBD1 matches 7 bases. Trimming cost V 0 bases and J 2 bases; bases outside gene matches: 5. Germline-derived CDR1 and CDR2 are SGDLS and YYNGEE. The CDR3 spans 15 residues. The CDR3 coding sequence is TGTGCCAGCAGCGTAGGGGGGACAGTTACCTACGAGCAGTACTAC. Protein: CASSVGGTVTYEQYY.

This clonotype was seen repeatedly, ten times or more. The V and J genes are TRBV27 and TRBJ1-2; a weak D match, TRBD1 (6 bases). From germline, CDR1 is MNHEY and CDR2 SMNVEV (reference sequence). V was shortened by 8 bases and J by 3 bases, with 13 bases between the two germline ends. This CDR3 is built from 13 residues. The CDR3 is CASLGALDYGYTF. CDR3 in DNA: TGTGCCAGCCTGGGGGCGCTCGACTATGGCTACACCTTC.

This clonotype was observed at least ten times. This chain joins TRBV4-1 and TRBJ1-5, with D uncertain. The V end was cut by 4 bases, the J end by 1 base, with 17 bases between. The CDR3 is 17 amino acids. Germline CDR1 is MGHRA and CDR2 is YSYEKL. CDR3: CASSRHPRLLSNQPQHF. The CDR3 coding sequence is TGCGCCAGCAGCCGACACCCCAGGCTACTAAGCAATCAGCCCCAGCATTTT.

The gene calls are TRBV24-1 and TRBJ1-2; D is unresolved. The germline CDR1 and CDR2 sequences are KGHDR and SFDVKD. The CDR3 totals 13 residues. Trimming left V 3 bases short and J 3 bases short, with 7 bases between. DNA for the CDR3: TGTGCCACCAGTGATCCCCCCGACTATGGCTACACCTTC. This encodes CATSDPPDYGYTF.

There are a few counts of this clonotype. CDR3 in amino acids: CASSSVGLYGYTF. CDR3 in DNA: TGTGCCAGCAGTTCAGTGGGGCTCTATGGCTACACCTTC. The chain recombines TRBV6-5 with TRBJ1-2; perhaps TRBD1 as D (5 bases). The CDR3 consists of 13 residues. In germline, CDR1 is MNHEY, CDR2 SVGAGI. With 4 bases removed from V and 4 bases from J, the gap between germline ends came to 10 bases.

This clonotype has ten or more counts. V usage is TRBV28 and J usage is TRBJ2-7; TRBD1 aligns across 7 bases. The CDR3 length is 16 residues. Trimming removed 5 bases from V and 1 base from J; junction bases left unmatched: 11. Germline V CDR1 and CDR2: MDHEN, SYDVKM. The CDR3 DNA sequence: TGTGCCAGCAGTGTACCTTATACAGGGGTTTCCTACGAGCAGTACTTC. The encoded protein is CASSVPYTGVSYEQYF.

The chain is built from TRBV28 and TRBJ2-7; TRBD1 matches 11 bases. Germline CDR1 MDHEN, CDR2 SYDVKM. The CDR3 loop spans 16 amino acids. With 6 bases clipped from V and 1 base from J, the junction kept 8 bases outside the gene matches. The CDR3 reads CASSPHGTGGSYEQYF. The CDR3 DNA is TGTGCCAGCAGCCCACACGGGACAGGGGGTTCCTACGAGCAGTACTTC.

The CDR3 nucleotides read TGTGCCAGCAGCACAGGGGAGGACACTGAAGCTTTCTTT. Its translation is CASSTGEDTEAFF. The rearrangement uses TRBV12-3 or TRBV12-4 and TRBJ1-1; TRBD1 matches at 7 bases. This CDR3 spans 13 amino acids. The trim removed 6 bases at V and 3 bases at J, leaving 4 bases unmatched.

This clonotype was seen only a few times. The chain links TRBV6-1 to TRBJ1-1; no reliable D call. Trimming shortened V by 3 bases and J by 5 bases, and 13 bases separated the two germline ends. The germline V gene has CDR1 MNHNS and CDR2 SASEGT. This CDR3 is 14 amino acids long. CDR3 DNA sequence: TGTGCCAGCAGTGAGAGGCTGAAAGGTACTGAAGCTTTCTTT. Encoded protein: CASSERLKGTEAFF.

This clonotype has ten or more counts. The J gene is TRBJ2-5, the V gene TRBV24-1, with a weak D call TRBD1 (5 bases). V lost 4 bases to trimming and J lost 5 bases, with 16 bases between them. The CDR3 covers 15 residues. Germline assignment: CDR1 KGHDR and CDR2 SFDVKD. CDR3 coding DNA: TGTGCCACCAGTGACCCGGACACCCTCGGGGAGACCCAGTACTTC. It is translated as CATSDPDTLGETQYF.

This clonotype was observed a few times. This chain joins TRBV6-5 and TRBJ1-2; 10 bases map to TRBD1. The CDR3 runs 15 residues. Germline assignment: CDR1 MNHEY and CDR2 SVGAGI. The V gene end was trimmed by 8 bases and the J gene end by 7 bases; junction bases not matched to a gene: 13. The CDR3 DNA sequence: TGTGCCAGCGGATACAACACCGGGACAGGGGCTGGCTACACCTTC. It translates to CASGYNTGTGAGYTF.

There are many counts of this clonotype. The junction shows a germline mismatch at one end, possibly a read error. V usage is TRBV6-1 and J usage is TRBJ2-5; D gene uncertain. CDR3 size: 11 residues. The germline V gene has CDR1 MNHNS and CDR2 SASEGT. The CDR3 DNA reads as TGTGCCAGCAGTTCACCAGAGGCCCAGTACTTC. Translating gives CASSSPEAQYF.

J is TRBJ1-5 and V is TRBV6-2 or TRBV6-3; 7 nucleotides line up with TRBD1. Germline V gene sequence: CDR1 MNHEY, CDR2 SVGEGT. The V gene end was trimmed by 0 bases and the J gene end by 5 bases; junction bases not matched to a gene: 4. The CDR3 runs to 15 residues. CDR3 bases: TGTGCCAGCAGTTACTCGGGGGGACAGTATCAGCCCCAGCATTTT. As protein: CASSYSGGQYQPQHF.

The table lists this clonotype with many counts. V gene TRBV19 combines with J gene TRBJ2-2; 7 nucleotides match TRBD2. J lost 2 bases, V lost 4 bases, and 4 bases had no gene match. CDR1 is LNHDA and CDR2 is SQIVND in the germline V gene (reference sequence). The CDR3 is 15 amino acids. For the CDR3, the DNA is TGTGCCAGTAGTACCCGGGACTATAACACCGGGGAGCTGTTTTTT. This sequence encodes CASSTRDYNTGELFF.

This clonotype was found many times. The V call is TRBV24-1, the J call TRBJ2-5; D gene uncertain. V lost 3 bases and J lost 8, with 12 bases in between. Germline lookup yields CDR1 KGHDR and CDR2 SFDVKD. The CDR3 is made up of 13 amino acids. CDR3 nucleotide sequence: TGTGCCACCAGTGATCTTCTCGTGGCCACCCAGTACTTC. Amino acid sequence: CATSDLLVATQYF.

This clonotype was counted many times. This chain uses TRBV11-2 with TRBJ2-7, with D tentatively TRBD2 (6 bases). The CDR3 contains 17 residues. Germline CDR1 is SGHAT and CDR2 is FQNNGV. Trimming removed 2 bases at V and 0 bases at J, with 17 bases between. CDR3 nucleotide sequence: TGTGCCAGCAGCTTACTGGGCGCGGGACCACTCTCCTACGAGCAGTACTTC. Residues: CASSLLGAGPLSYEQYF.

There are many counts of this clonotype. The chain carries TRBV11-1 and TRBJ2-7; D perhaps matches TRBD2 (5 bases). The CDR3 is 14 residues long. V shed 1 base and J shed 7 bases, with 14 bases lying between them. Germline V gene data show CDR1 as SGHAT and CDR2 as FQDESV (reference sequence). In nucleotides, the CDR3 is TGTGCCAGCAGCTTAGGGGTCTCCGGGGAGGAGCAGTACTTC. This gives the protein CASSLGVSGEEQYF. Full variable domain (outside the CDR3, taken from reference TRBV11-1 and TRBJ2-7): EAEVAQSPRYKITEKSQAVAFWCDPISGHATLYWYRQILGQGPELLVQFQDESVVDDSQLPKDRFSAERLKGVDSTLKIQPAELGDSAMYLCASSLGVSGEEQYFGPGTRLTVT.

This clonotype was observed many times. One end of the junction fails to match germline, which may point to a read error. This sequence joins TRBV7-9 and TRBJ2-4; D is ambiguous. The CDR3 runs to 13 residues. Germline V gives CDR1 SEHNR, CDR2 FQNEAQ (reference sequence). CDR3 in amino acids: CASSLSVLNIKYF. CDR3 in DNA: TGTGCCAGCAGCTTATCGGTATTGAACATTAAGTACTTC.

This clonotype has a count of ten or more. The rearrangement joins TRBV6-5 to TRBJ1-1; 7 positions match TRBD1. J was trimmed by 11 bases and V by 2 bases; bases with no gene match: 5. CDR3 length: 12 residues. The V gene's germline CDR1 is MNHEY and CDR2 SVGAGI. The chain's CDR3 is CASSYKGAGAFF. In DNA, the CDR3 is TGTGCCAGCAGTTACAAGGGGGCCGGGGCTTTCTTT.

This clonotype was counted many times. This chain joins TRBV12-3 or TRBV12-4 and TRBJ1-5; D ambiguous. The length of the CDR3 is 16 residues. The V end was cut by 2 bases, the J end by 1 base, with 12 bases between. The CDR3 sequence is CASSLKEVWSNQPQHF. In DNA, the CDR3 is TGTGCCAGCAGTTTAAAGGAGGTGTGGAGCAATCAGCCCCAGCATTTT.

This clonotype was seen at least ten times. As DNA, the CDR3 is TGTGCCAGCAGTGAAGCGACAGATTCGTCCCCCCTCCACTTT. Its protein product is CASSEATDSSPLHF. The chain has TRBV6-1 and TRBJ1-6; possible D gene TRBD1, 5 bases. The CDR3 consists of 14 residues. V was pared by 0 bases and J by 13 bases, with 13 bases between. The germline V gene encodes CDR1 MNHNS and CDR2 SASEGT.

This clonotype was recorded a few times. The gene calls are TRBV20-1 and TRBJ2-6; D gene uncertain. This CDR3 has 13 residues. V gave up 5 bases and J gave up 1 base, with 6 bases separating them. CDR1 is DFQATT, CDR2 SNEGSKA, per germline (reference sequence). The CDR3 DNA follows: TGCAGTGCTCTTAAATCTGGGGCCAACGTCCTGACTTTC. This gives the protein CSALKSGANVLTF.

This clonotype was seen repeatedly, ten times or more. The chain joins TRBV6-1 to TRBJ2-5; 7 nucleotides line up with TRBD1. CDR1 and CDR2 from the germline V gene are MNHNS and SASEGT. CDR3 length equals 14 residues. The V gene end was trimmed by 7 bases and the J gene end by 5 bases; junction bases not matched to a gene: 10. CDR3 nucleotide sequence: TGTGCCAGCACGGAGACAGGGATCGATGAGACCCAGTACTTC. This encodes CASTETGIDETQYF.

This clonotype was picked up many times. The rearrangement uses TRBV19 and TRBJ2-7; a weak D match, TRBD1 (7 bases). The CDR3 length is 14 residues. Germline CDR1 LNHDA, CDR2 SQIVND (reference sequence). V dropped 3 bases and J dropped 3 bases, with 12 bases sitting between them. The CDR3 protein is CASSIGGGVYEQYF. CDR3 nucleotide sequence: TGTGCCAGTAGTATCGGAGGGGGCGTCTACGAGCAGTACTTC.

V usage is TRBV12-3 or TRBV12-4 and J usage is TRBJ2-7; 9 bases line up with TRBD1. Trimming cost V 2 bases and J 3 bases; bases outside gene matches: 5. This CDR3 has 15 residues. The CDR3 DNA follows: TGTGCCAGCAGTTTAAGGACAGGGGAAAACTACGAGCAGTACTTC. Protein: CASSLRTGENYEQYF.

The chain uses TRBV20-1 and TRBJ2-5, with D possibly TRBD1 on 6 matching bases. Between the trimmed V and J ends, which lost 0 bases and 2 bases, there was a span of 13 bases. The CDR3 is made up of 15 amino acids. Germline CDR1 DFQATT, CDR2 SNEGSKA (reference sequence). This chain's CDR3 is CSARDSQGHQETQYF. The CDR3 DNA follows: TGCAGTGCTAGAGATAGTCAGGGGCATCAAGAGACCCAGTACTTC.